This entry lists 9 T cell receptor beta chains sequenced from one sample in a study of blood T cell repertoires in COVID-19. Profiling relied on immunoSEQ multiplex PCR, and the TCRdb table lists in-frame clones only, not all of them. The sample lists approximately 180,000 clones; roughly 85% were seen once. The sample consisted of PBMCs or T cells enriched from blood (not recorded which). These receptors all stem from a man aged 40-50 years who had recovered from COVID-19.

J is TRBJ2-7 and V is TRBV28; perhaps TRBD2 as D (5 bases). This CDR3 is built from 14 residues. Germline CDR1 is MDHEN and CDR2 is SYDVKM. V gave up 2 bases and J gave up 3 bases, with 11 bases separating them. The CDR3 DNA sequence: TGTGCCAGCAGTTTAACGGGAAGCCTCTACGAGCAGTACTTC. Translation gives CASSLTGSLYEQYF.

This sequence joins TRBV3-1 (or the pseudogene TRBV3-2) and TRBJ1-2, with 12 bases lining up with TRBD1. The germline gives CDR1 LGHDT, CDR2 YNNKEL (reference sequence). Trimming took 4 bases from V and 6 from J; bases not matched to a gene: 3. The CDR3 has 14 residues. The CDR3 DNA reads as TGTGCCAGCAGCCCGTGGGACAGGGGGCATGGCTACACCTTC. Residues: CASSPWDRGHGYTF.

This clone appeared a few times. The rearrangement links TRBV5-4 to TRBJ2-5; a possible D gene is TRBD2 (5 bases). CDR1 SGHNT and CDR2 YYREEE come from the germline V gene (reference sequence). This CDR3 has 14 residues. V lost 8 bases and J 2 bases, leaving 16 bases between the germline ends. The CDR3: CASHTGTIQETQYF. The CDR3 DNA reads as TGTGCCAGTCATACGGGAACAATACAAGAGACCCAGTACTTC.

The chain recombines TRBV2 with TRBJ1-2; D is perhaps TRBD1 (6 bases). Germline V gene lookup returns CDR1 SNHLY and CDR2 FYNNEI. Trimming pared 5 bases from V and 4 bases from J, leaving 8 bases between. CDR3 length: 12 residues. The DNA for the CDR3 is TGTGCCAGCAGTAAGGACAGCTATGGCTACACCTTC. Protein product: CASSKDSYGYTF.

V and J are TRBV5-1 and TRBJ1-5, with 7 bases aligning to TRBD1. V lost 3 bases, J lost 4 bases, and 1 base stayed unmatched. CDR1 is SGHRS and CDR2 is YFSETQ in the germline V gene. The CDR3 loop spans 13 amino acids. The chain's CDR3 is CASSSGQNQPQHF. CDR3 nucleotide sequence: TGCGCCAGCAGCTCGGGACAGAATCAGCCCCAGCATTTT.

The chain combines TRBV30 with TRBJ2-1, with 12 bases identical to TRBD2. V was pared by 6 bases and J by 8 bases, with 8 bases of the junction left unmatched. Germline CDR1 reads GTSNPN; CDR2 reads SVGIG (reference sequence). This CDR3 contains 14 residues. As DNA, the CDR3 is TGTGCCTGCTCTATTCTAGCGGGAGGGGATGAGCAGTTCTTC. Translation: CACSILAGGDEQFF.

The chain recombines TRBV11-3 with TRBJ2-1; TRBD2 is a possible D gene (6 bases). Germline CDR1 reads SGHNT; CDR2 reads YENEEA. This CDR3 spans 12 amino acids. Trimming pared 0 bases from V and 10 bases from J, leaving 7 bases between. The CDR3 reads CASSLEAGEQFF. Here the CDR3 DNA reads TGTGCCAGCAGCTTAGAAGCGGGCGAGCAGTTCTTC.

This chain connects TRBV5-1 to TRBJ2-6; TRBD1 agrees at 8 bases. This CDR3 has 18 amino acids. Per germline, CDR1 SGHRS and CDR2 YFSETQ. V shed 4 bases, J shed 1 base, and the junction held 10 bases outside the gene matches. The CDR3 sequence is CASSTGQVIQSGANVLTF. The CDR3 bases are TGCGCCAGCAGCACGGGACAGGTCATACAATCTGGGGCCAACGTCCTGACTTTC.

This chain connects TRBV19 to TRBJ1-1; TRBD1 aligns across 7 bases. After removal of 8 bases from V and 0 bases from J, the junction contained 6 bases not matched to a gene. The CDR3 extends over 14 amino acids. Germline CDR1 is LNHDA and CDR2 is SQIVND (reference sequence). The CDR3 sequence: CASGGQTMNTEAFF. The DNA for the CDR3 is TGTGCCAGTGGGGGACAGACCATGAACACTGAAGCTTTCTTT.